The T cell receptor beta chain under discussion was sequenced for a study of blood T cell repertoires in COVID-19. This table comes from immunoSEQ multiplex PCR, and its TCRdb copy is limited to in-frame clones, with some not included. There are approximately 120,000 clones in the sample; roughly 84% occur only once, and 7% to 9% lies in the top ten. In its sample, this clone was seen a few times. V was clipped by 0 bases and J by 8 bases, with 11 bases between them. The CDR3 runs to 14 residues. Germline CDR1 is LGHDT and CDR2 is YNNKEL (reference sequence). The source of this sequence is a woman aged 80 or over with active or convalescent COVID-19. The sequencing sample was made of peripheral blood. The chain is built from TRBV3-1 (or the pseudogene TRBV3-2) and TRBJ1-5; D not certain. This chain's CDR3 is CASSQDPVFKPQHF. The CDR3 DNA reads TGTGCCAGCAGCCAAGATCCAGTCTTCAAGCCCCAGCATTTT.